Listed here are 18 T cell receptor beta chains from one sample, sequenced in a study of cytomegalovirus exposure and HLA in healthy donors. 13 Jbeta primers and 60 Vbeta primers were used for the PCR. The table came from immunoSEQ multiplex PCR; TCRdb's copy has only in-frame clones and leaves some out. The repertoire includes some 150,000 clones, approximately 8.9% of them detected once, and over 6.5% sits in the top ten. Material: PBMCs. These TCRs come from a woman aged 40 to 50 in good health and CMV-seropositive.

V is TRBV4-3 and J is TRBJ2-7, with a possible D match to TRBD1 (5 bases). Germline V CDR1 and CDR2: LGHNA, YSLEER. Trimming pared 0 bases from V and 2 bases from J, leaving 11 bases between. CDR3 length: 15 amino acids. The CDR3 DNA follows: TGCGCCAGCAGCCAAGAATGGGGCAGGGCCTACGAGCAGTACTTC. It codes for CASSQEWGRAYEQYF.

This chain connects TRBV18 to TRBJ2-5; 8 positions agree with TRBD1. Germline values: CDR1 KGHSH, CDR2 LQKENI. Trimming removed 1 base from V and 1 base from J; junction bases left unmatched: 5. The CDR3 is made up of 16 amino acids. The CDR3: CASSPQDRALQETQYF. The CDR3 coding sequence is TGTGCCAGCTCACCACAGGACAGGGCCCTCCAAGAGACCCAGTACTTC.

The chain is built from TRBV5-1 and TRBJ1-1; D might be TRBD1 (6 bases). The V gene's germline CDR1 is SGHRS and CDR2 YFSETQ. V was trimmed by 5 bases and J by 1 base, leaving 15 bases between them. The CDR3 spans 15 residues. The CDR3 is CASSLTGGANTEAFF. DNA of the CDR3: TGCGCCAGCAGTCTAACGGGGGGGGCGAACACTGAAGCTTTCTTT.

This clone was seen a handful of times. V is TRBV18 and J is TRBJ1-1, with unresolved D. With 6 bases removed from V and 2 bases from J, the gap between germline ends came to 10 bases. Germline V gene data show CDR1 as KGHSH and CDR2 as LQKENI. The CDR3 extends over 13 amino acids. DNA of the CDR3: TGTGCCAGCTCGCAACAGCATAACACTGAAGCTTTCTTT. It encodes CASSQQHNTEAFF. Filled out from reference TRBV18 and TRBJ1-1, the complete variable domain reads NAGVMQNPRHLVRRRGQEARLRCSPMKGHSHVYWYRQLPEEGLKFMVYLQKENIIDESGMPKERFSAEFPKEGPSILRIQQVVRGDSAAYFCASSQQHNTEAFFGQGTRLTVV.

The chain employs TRBV6-1 and TRBJ2-5; 10 bases fit TRBD2. Germline V gives CDR1 MNHNS, CDR2 SASEGT. The junction had 18 bases not matched to a gene; V was cut back by 4 bases and J by 4 bases. The CDR3 has 19 amino acids. CDR3: CASSVFAVSSGGAGETQYF. DNA for the CDR3: TGTGCCAGCAGTGTTTTCGCGGTATCCAGCGGGGGGGCCGGAGAGACCCAGTACTTC.

V and J are TRBV11-2 and TRBJ2-1; maybe TRBD2 (6 bases). This CDR3 is 15 amino acids long. Trimming pared 1 base from V and 5 bases from J, leaving 12 bases between. Per the germline V gene, CDR1 is SGHAT and CDR2 is FQNNGV. Here the CDR3 reads CASSLAFGGNNEQFF. CDR3 coding DNA: TGTGCCAGCAGCTTAGCGTTTGGAGGGAACAATGAGCAGTTCTTC. The whole variable domain, remainder taken from reference TRBV11-2 and TRBJ2-1, is EAGVAQSPRYKIIEKRQSVAFWCNPISGHATLYWYQQILGQGPKLLIQFQNNGVVDDSQLPKDRFSAERLKGVDSTLKIQPAKLEDSAVYLCASSLAFGGNNEQFFGPGTRLTVL.

This clone was observed a few times. The chain carries TRBV13 and TRBJ2-3, with D tentatively TRBD1 (6 bases). V lost 6 bases, J lost 0 bases, and 16 bases lay in between. The CDR3 is 16 residues long. Germline CDR1 reads PRHDT; CDR2 reads FYEKMQ (reference sequence). CDR3 loop: CASSSNPGQSTDTQYF. The DNA for the CDR3 is TGTGCCAGCAGTTCTAATCCGGGACAAAGCACAGATACGCAGTATTTT.

The gene calls are TRBV29-1 and TRBJ1-2, with D tentatively TRBD1 (6 bases). CDR1 is SQVTM and CDR2 is ANQGSEA in the germline V gene. V lost 5 bases and J 6 bases, leaving 13 bases between the germline ends. The CDR3 has 12 residues. The CDR3 DNA is TGCAGCGTTAGACAGGTTACCAATGGCTACACCTTC. Residues: CSVRQVTNGYTF.

This clone was found a few times. The gene calls are TRBV6-5 and TRBJ1-2; D may be TRBD1 (5 bases). Deletions cut 2 bases from V and 0 bases from J, with 10 bases between. This CDR3 is built from 15 residues. Germline assignment: CDR1 MNHEY and CDR2 SVGAGI. CDR3 nucleotide sequence: TGTGCCAGCAGTTACAACCGGGACTCTAACTATGGCTACACCTTC. This gives the protein CASSYNRDSNYGYTF.

In its sample, this clone was seen a few times. The chain recombines TRBV10-3 with TRBJ2-3; D is perhaps TRBD2 (6 bases). The CDR3 has 15 amino acids. V lost 6 bases, J lost 6 bases, and 19 bases lay in between. The germline V gene has CDR1 ENHRY and CDR2 SYGVKD. DNA for the CDR3: TGTGCCATCAGCGACCGACTAGGATCTACGGATACGCAGTATTTT. Amino acids: CAISDRLGSTDTQYF.

This chain links TRBV10-3 with TRBJ2-2; D is uncertain. Germline V lookup: CDR1 ENHRY, CDR2 SYGVKD. This CDR3 has 12 residues. V lost 10 bases to trimming and J lost 4 bases, with 10 bases between them. The DNA of the CDR3 is TGTGCCACGACATATCTCACCGGGGAGCTGTTTTTT. This gives the protein CATTYLTGELFF.

This clone was seen a handful of times. CDR3 sequence reads: CASSSSETQYF. Here the CDR3 DNA reads TGTGCCAGCAGCTCGAGCGAGACCCAGTACTTC. The chain combines TRBV4-2 with TRBJ2-5; D gene ambiguous. V was cut by 5 bases and J by 5 bases, with 6 bases left in between. This CDR3 spans 11 amino acids. The germline V gene has CDR1 LGHNA and CDR2 YNFKEQ.

This clone was observed a handful of times. The rearrangement links TRBV9 to TRBJ2-6; a weak D match, TRBD2 (7 bases). Germline CDR1 is SGDLS and CDR2 is YYNGEE. The CDR3 is made up of 16 amino acids. The V end was cut by 4 bases, the J end by 2 bases, with 13 bases between. CDR3 sequence (DNA): TGTGCCAGCAGCTGGGGGGGGGCGACTGGGGCCAACGTCCTGACTTTC. Encoded protein: CASSWGGATGANVLTF. Based on the CDR3 plus reference TRBV9 and TRBJ2-6, the full variable domain is DSGVTQTPKHLITATGQRVTLRCSPRSGDLSVYWYQQSLDQGLQFLIQYYNGEERAKGNILERFSAQQFPDLHSELNLSSLELGDSALYFCASSWGGATGANVLTFGAGSRLTVL.

The chain couples TRBV6-5 to TRBJ1-5; 7 bases match TRBD1. The V segment lost 5 bases and the J segment 7 bases; nucleotides outside the gene matches: 11. CDR3 length equals 15 residues. CDR1 is MNHEY, CDR2 SVGAGI, per germline. Here the CDR3 reads CASSKTGEERQPQHF. CDR3 coding DNA: TGTGCCAGCAGTAAAACAGGGGAAGAGCGACAGCCCCAGCATTTT.

There are a few counts of this clone. The chain couples TRBV5-1 to TRBJ1-1; D might be TRBD1 (5 bases). The CDR3 runs 16 residues. In germline, CDR1 is SGHRS, CDR2 YFSETQ. Trimming cost V 4 bases and J 0 bases, with 16 bases left between them. This CDR3 reads CASSPRRGNMNTEAFF. The CDR3 bases are TGCGCCAGCAGCCCGAGGCGGGGGAATATGAACACTGAAGCTTTCTTT.

This clone was counted a few times. The chain links TRBV4-1 to TRBJ1-1; 10 bases line up with TRBD1. Germline CDR1 reads MGHRA; CDR2 reads YSYEKL. This CDR3 comprises 15 residues. V lost 4 bases, J lost 4 bases, and 6 bases stayed unmatched. The CDR3 is CASSRTGTGVTEAFF. The CDR3, as DNA: TGCGCCAGCAGCCGAACCGGGACAGGGGTCACTGAAGCTTTCTTT.

This clone has only a few counts. This chain links TRBV19 with TRBJ2-2; a weak D match, TRBD1 (6 bases). The length of the CDR3 is 18 residues. Trimming stripped 3 bases from V and 1 base from J, with 18 bases between. In germline, CDR1 is LNHDA, CDR2 SQIVND (reference sequence). This CDR3 reads CASSIPQDRLLNTGELFF. The CDR3 DNA sequence: TGTGCCAGTAGTATTCCCCAAGACAGGCTCCTGAACACCGGGGAGCTGTTTTTT. Supplemented by reference TRBV19 and TRBJ2-2, the full variable domain reads DGGITQSPKYLFRKEGQNVTLSCEQNLNHDAMYWYRQDPGQGLRLIYYSQIVNDFQKGDIAEGYSVSREKKESFPLTVTSAQKNPTAFYLCASSIPQDRLLNTGELFFGEGSRLTVL.

This clone was seen a handful of times. The chain combines TRBV19 with TRBJ1-5, with D possibly matching TRBD1 (5 bases). Per germline, CDR1 LNHDA and CDR2 SQIVND (reference sequence). The CDR3 contains 14 residues. V shed 5 bases and J shed 3 bases, with 11 bases lying between them. The CDR3 loop is CASSFTGNNQPQHF. The CDR3 DNA reads as TGTGCCAGTAGTTTTACAGGTAACAATCAGCCCCAGCATTTT.